A selection of T cell receptor beta chains follows, all from one sample in a study of blood T cell repertoires in COVID-19. Here immunoSEQ multiplex PCR was the method, and the copy in TCRdb shows in-frame clones only, minus some. The sample yields approximately 220,000 clones, approximately 80% seen once. The sample consisted of peripheral blood. All receptors come from a middle-aged man with acute or convalescent COVID-19. Each CDR3 is given with its conserved first and last residue. Each record gives: CDR3 protein, CDR3 length, V gene, J gene.

CDR3aa: CASSEAGGRDTQYF; len: 14; v_gene: TRBV7-2; j_gene: TRBJ2-3
CDR3aa: CASSFGRGNTEAFF; len: 14; v_gene: TRBV7-8; j_gene: TRBJ1-1
CDR3aa: CAWSVGQGGEKLFF; len: 14; v_gene: TRBV30; j_gene: TRBJ1-4
CDR3aa: CASSPSASSYNSPLHF; len: 16; v_gene: TRBV11-2; j_gene: TRBJ1-6
CDR3aa: CASSPTRSSYNEQFF; len: 15; v_gene: TRBV5-1; j_gene: TRBJ2-1
CDR3aa: CATSDSLAIQLVDTIYF; len: 17; v_gene: TRBV24-1; j_gene: TRBJ1-3
CDR3aa: CAWSSGTGGSGNTIYF; len: 16; v_gene: TRBV30; j_gene: TRBJ1-3
CDR3aa: CASTPRDRVVDEQFF; len: 15; v_gene: TRBV7-3; j_gene: TRBJ2-1
CDR3aa: CSVGAGARAEAFF; len: 13; v_gene: TRBV29-1; j_gene: TRBJ1-1
CDR3aa: CASRLTGVEEQYF; len: 13; v_gene: TRBV7-2; j_gene: TRBJ2-7
CDR3aa: CASSQGLAGADYNEQFF; len: 17; v_gene: TRBV18; j_gene: TRBJ2-1
CDR3aa: CASSLLRDTFYGYTF; len: 15; v_gene: TRBV27; j_gene: TRBJ1-2
CDR3aa: CASSYGLAGMETQYF; len: 15; v_gene: TRBV7-3; j_gene: TRBJ2-5
CDR3aa: CASGGQPGYTF; len: 11; v_gene: TRBV12-3/TRBV12-4; j_gene: TRBJ1-2
CDR3aa: CASRLNTEAFF; len: 11; v_gene: TRBV6-6; j_gene: TRBJ1-1
CDR3aa: CASSQGSGWEPQHF; len: 14; v_gene: TRBV3-1/TRBV3-2; j_gene: TRBJ1-5
CDR3aa: CASSPTGYATDNTIYF; len: 16; v_gene: TRBV18; j_gene: TRBJ1-3
CDR3aa: CASSPFGDYHNEQFF; len: 15; v_gene: TRBV13; j_gene: TRBJ2-1
CDR3aa: CASSLAFAGTGEANYGYTF; len: 19; v_gene: TRBV19; j_gene: TRBJ1-2
CDR3aa: CASSPGRPQGSSGNTIYF; len: 18; v_gene: TRBV18; j_gene: TRBJ1-3
CDR3aa: CASSQDRGGREQYF; len: 14; v_gene: TRBV7-2; j_gene: TRBJ2-7
CDR3aa: CASSLSIGRGNQPQHF; len: 16; v_gene: TRBV6-5; j_gene: TRBJ1-5
CDR3aa: CASSSASGGWNTEAFF; len: 16; v_gene: TRBV7-9; j_gene: TRBJ1-1
CDR3aa: CASSSGTPAIGYTF; len: 14; v_gene: TRBV6-5; j_gene: TRBJ1-2